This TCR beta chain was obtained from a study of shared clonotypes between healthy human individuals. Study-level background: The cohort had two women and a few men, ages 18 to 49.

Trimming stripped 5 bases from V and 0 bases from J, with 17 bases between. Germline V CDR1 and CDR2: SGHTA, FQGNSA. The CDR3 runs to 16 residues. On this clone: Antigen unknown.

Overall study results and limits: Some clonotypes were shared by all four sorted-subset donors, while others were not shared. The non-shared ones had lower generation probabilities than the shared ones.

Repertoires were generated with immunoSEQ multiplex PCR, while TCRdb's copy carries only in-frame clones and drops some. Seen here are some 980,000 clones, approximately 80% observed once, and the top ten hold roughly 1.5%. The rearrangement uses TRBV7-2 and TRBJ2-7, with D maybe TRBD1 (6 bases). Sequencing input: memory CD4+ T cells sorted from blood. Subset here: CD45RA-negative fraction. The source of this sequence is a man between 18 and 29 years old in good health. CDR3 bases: TGTGCCAGCAGCGCCCGGGACACAGATAACTCCTACGAGCAGTACTTC. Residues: CASSARDTDNSYEQYF.